The rows below give T cell receptor beta chains drawn from one sample of a study of blood T cell repertoires in COVID-19. TCRdb's copy holds only in-frame clones and misses some; the assay was immunoSEQ multiplex PCR. The profile shows 200,000 to 300,000 clones, about 88% of them singletons. The sequencing input was peripheral blood. The source is a man aged 25 to 40 with active or convalescent COVID-19. Both conserved end residues are part of each CDR3. The D gene is left open where the match is weak. Clone size, where shown, is once, few, many, or a class for clones that have expanded.

size	V	J	D	CDR3	DNA
NA	TRBV6-5	TRBJ1-5	NA	CASSRAVGRDQPQHF	TGTGCCAGCAGTAGAGCGGTGGGGAGAGATCAGCCCCAGCATTTT
NA	TRBV19	TRBJ2-5	TRBD1	CASSIATGQLETQYF	TGTGCCAGTAGTATAGCGACGGGACAGTTGGAGACCCAGTACTTC
few	TRBV7-9	TRBJ1-1	NA	CASSLAAGDRSPPEAFF	TGTGCCAGCAGCTTAGCGGCCGGAGACAGGAGCCCGCCTGAAGCTTTCTTT
NA	TRBV20-1	TRBJ2-7	NA	CSASYAGAEQYF	TGCAGTGCTAGTTACGCGGGGGCCGAGCAGTACTTC
NA	TRBV10-2	TRBJ1-3	NA	CASSESHSGNTIYF	TGCGCCAGCAGTGAATCCCACTCTGGAAACACCATATATTTT
NA	TRBV11-2	TRBJ1-2	TRBD1	CASSSGTAYGYTF	TGTGCCAGCAGCTCCGGGACAGCCTATGGCTACACCTTC
NA	TRBV19	TRBJ2-5	TRBD2	CASGPSGTTGETQYF	TGTGCCAGTGGCCCTAGCGGAACTACGGGGGAGACCCAGTACTTC
NA	TRBV5-1	TRBJ1-2	TRBD1	CASSAGTGGTGGYTF	TGCGCCAGCAGCGCCGGGACAGGGGGGACCGGTGGCTACACCTTC
NA	TRBV4-2	TRBJ2-3	NA	CASSGATSTDTQYF	TGTGCCAGCAGCGGGGCCACTAGCACAGATACGCAGTATTTT
NA	TRBV24-1	TRBJ1-5	TRBD1	CATSDGQGGQPQHF	TGTGCCACCAGTGATGGACAGGGAGGACAGCCCCAGCATTTT
NA	TRBV6-6	TRBJ2-5	TRBD2	CASNLSGSQETQYF	TGTGCCAGCAATCTTAGCGGGAGCCAAGAGACCCAGTACTTC
NA	TRBV7-3	TRBJ2-7	TRBD2	CASSPGGSSSYEQYF	TGTGCCAGCAGCCCCGGGGGGTCAAGCTCCTACGAGCAGTACTTC
NA	TRBV27	TRBJ1-5	NA	CASSLVGGQPQHF	TGTGCCAGCAGTTTAGTCGGAGGACAGCCCCAGCATTTT
NA	TRBV19	TRBJ1-5	TRBD1	CASSTRDRERWYQPQHF	TGTGCCAGTAGTACCCGGGACAGGGAGCGATGGTATCAGCCCCAGCATTTT
NA	TRBV7-2	TRBJ2-3	NA	CASGSITSTDTQYF	TGTGCCAGCGGCTCTATAACTAGCACAGATACGCAGTATTTT
NA	TRBV5-5	TRBJ2-7	TRBD1	CASSFTGQLYEQYF	TGTGCCAGCAGCTTCACGGGACAGCTCTACGAGCAGTACTTC
few	TRBV10-3	TRBJ1-6	NA	CAISGQDSRLNSPLHF	TGTGCCATCAGTGGCCAGGACAGCCGCCTAAATTCACCCCTCCACTTT
NA	TRBV7-2	TRBJ1-5	NA	CASSSTRGAQPQHF	TGTGCCAGCAGCTCGACACGGGGGGCTCAGCCCCAGCATTTT
NA	TRBV5-4	TRBJ1-2	NA	CASSLEAGNYGYTF	TGTGCCAGCAGCTTGGAGGCAGGGAACTATGGCTACACCTTC
NA	TRBV6-6	TRBJ1-2	NA	CASSYSRDTSNYGYTF	TGTGCCAGCAGTTACTCTCGGGACACCTCTAACTATGGCTACACCTTC
NA	TRBV11-3	TRBJ2-1	TRBD1	CASSSMGSGTGVKEQFF	TGTGCCAGCAGCTCGATGGGGTCCGGGACAGGGGTGAAGGAGCAGTTCTTC
few	TRBV11-3	TRBJ2-5	TRBD2	CASSPGLAEKETQYF	TGTGCCAGCAGCCCCGGACTAGCGGAAAAAGAGACCCAGTACTTC
few	TRBV2	TRBJ1-5	NA	CASHRSNQPQHF	TGTGCCAGCCACAGGAGCAATCAGCCCCAGCATTTT
NA	TRBV5-4	TRBJ2-2	TRBD2	CASSSGAGANTGELFF	TGTGCCAGCAGCTCAGGAGCGGGGGCGAACACCGGGGAGCTGTTTTTT
NA	TRBV6-5	TRBJ1-1	NA	CASSYDRRRTEAFF	TGTGCCAGCAGTTACGACAGGAGGCGCACTGAAGCTTTCTTT
NA	TRBV19	TRBJ1-1	TRBD1	CASSAGGAGTEAFF	TGTGCCAGTAGTGCAGGGGGCGCAGGCACTGAAGCTTTCTTT
NA	TRBV5-4	TRBJ2-3	NA	CASSADPSAATDTQYF	TGTGCCAGCAGCGCCGATCCCTCGGCGGCCACAGATACGCAGTATTTT
NA	TRBV29-1	TRBJ2-7	NA	CSVKIRAGEQYF	TGCAGCGTCAAGATTCGGGCGGGAGAGCAGTACTTC
NA	TRBV7-6	TRBJ1-5	NA	CASSRGSRGSNQPQHF	TGTGCCAGCAGCAGAGGAAGCAGGGGCAGCAATCAGCCCCAGCATTTT
NA	TRBV7-6	TRBJ2-3	NA	CASSLDTGYLTDTQYF	TGTGCCAGCAGCTTAGACACAGGGTATCTTACAGATACGCAGTATTTT
NA	TRBV2	TRBJ2-7	TRBD2	CAGIERGADYEQYF	TGTGCCGGGATAGAGCGGGGGGCCGATTACGAGCAGTACTTC
once	TRBV6-9	TRBJ2-7	NA	CASPPLGAVTSYEQYF	TGTGCCAGCCCCCCGCTTGGGGCAGTTACTTCCTACGAGCAGTACTTC
NA	TRBV7-6	TRBJ1-1	NA	CASSLFSHSGGHTEAFF	TGTGCCAGCAGCTTATTTTCTCATTCCGGGGGTCACACTGAAGCTTTCTTT
NA	TRBV11-2	TRBJ2-1	TRBD1	CASSSQTGDNEQFF	TGTGCCAGCAGCTCACAGACAGGGGACAATGAGCAGTTCTTC
NA	TRBV4-3	TRBJ1-1	NA	CASSQDLGGNTEAFF	TGCGCCAGCAGCCAAGATCTCGGTGGGAACACTGAAGCTTTCTTT
NA	TRBV29-1	TRBJ1-2	TRBD1	CSVPRTGQGYGYTF	TGCAGCGTTCCAAGGACAGGGCAGGGGTATGGCTACACCTTC
once	TRBV11-2	TRBJ2-1	TRBD1	CASSLVLERGLLGEQFF	TGTGCCAGCAGCTTAGTTTTGGAAAGGGGGCTGTTGGGTGAGCAGTTCTTC
NA	TRBV27	TRBJ1-1	TRBD1	CASSPSAGQPRGAFF	TGTGCCAGCAGTCCCTCCGCGGGACAGCCTAGGGGAGCTTTCTTT
NA	TRBV18	TRBJ2-1	TRBD1	CASSLGQGTYNEQFF	TGTGCCAGCTCCCTAGGACAGGGGACCTACAATGAGCAGTTCTTC
NA	TRBV11-2	TRBJ1-1	NA	CASSENRLNTEAFF	TGTGCCAGCAGCGAGAACAGGCTGAACACTGAAGCTTTCTTT
once	TRBV2	TRBJ1-5	NA	CASRIPRSLFRQPQHF	TGTGCCAGCAGGATCCCACGATCCCTCTTCAGACAGCCCCAGCATTTT
NA	TRBV7-2	TRBJ2-5	NA	CASSLASGGGKTQYF	TGTGCCAGCAGCTTAGCCTCGGGGGGCGGAAAGACCCAGTACTTC
few	TRBV3-1/TRBV3-2	TRBJ1-3	NA	CASSRGANTIYF	TGTGCCAGCAGCCGGGGAGCAAACACCATATATTTT
NA	TRBV19	TRBJ1-2	NA	CASSKDRTNYGYTF	TGTGCCAGTAGCAAGGACAGAACCAACTATGGCTACACCTTC
NA	TRBV4-1	TRBJ2-1	TRBD2	CASSYSPGGGDNEQFF	TGCGCCAGCAGCTATAGCCCTGGCGGGGGGGACAATGAGCAGTTCTTC